The entry below gives a single T cell receptor (beta chain) sequence along with its context. Many counts were recorded for this clonotype. This receptor's antigen is unknown. No much larger clone exists at a distance of one base, and base qualities are not known. The data stem from a study of Graves' ophthalmopathy and Graves' hyperthyroidism (dated by TCRdb to the late 2010s). For the wider study: Peripheral blood was collected before any treatment was given, at the time of initial diagnosis. The study used signatures of the TCR beta repertoire to tell Graves' ophthalmopathy apart from Graves' hyperthyroidism and to predict which patients would progress to ophthalmopathy. In total, 135 blood samples were TCR-sequenced: fewer than 50 ophthalmopathy, about 75 hyperthyroidism and 17 hyperthyroidism-to-ophthalmopathy patients. A discovery set of 100 patients (roughly 43 ophthalmopathy, 57 stable hyperthyroidism) was enrolled to explore V-J signatures distinguishing ophthalmopathy from hyperthyroidism. The independent validation cohort included approximately 19 hyperthyroidism patients plus 17 patients who later progressed from hyperthyroidism to ophthalmopathy. In roughly six hyperthyroidism patients, the T-cell repertoire of thyroid tissue was compared with the T-cell repertoire of blood. Following sampling, methimazole starting at 30 mg daily was administered to hyperthyroidism patients, and high-dose intravenous methylprednisolone was administered to ophthalmopathy patients. What the work shows at the level of the full study, not this receptor alone: In validation, the model predicted ophthalmopathy progression with about 70% sensitivity and 72.22% specificity; some 13 predicted patients were CT-confirmed with GO in a median of about 7.1 months. In cross-validation, the 13-signature model distinguished ophthalmopathy from stable hyperthyroidism with around 90% sensitivity and over 81% specificity, while in the test set the corresponding values were around 79% and 71%. Most expanded thyroid clonotypes with frequency above 0.001 were also detected in blood, suggesting blood repertoires may reflect the thyroid immune response. Sample size was not predetermined statistically, and investigators were not blinded to group allocation.

V gives up 1 base and J gives up 5 bases, and the segment between their germline ends measures 6 bases. According to the germline V gene (reference sequence), CDR1 reads GTSNPN and CDR2 reads SVGIG. Spanning cysteine to phenylalanine, the CDR3 consists of 13 amino acids. The sequence is cut down to CDR3 DNA, 39 bases in frame from base 1. A patient counted as having stable hyperthyroidism if there was no progression to ophthalmopathy within 18 months of follow-up. Patients with hyperthyroidism were aged 18 to 65 years, had been newly diagnosed, and had a disease duration of less than 2 months. Patients with other autoimmune diseases, uncontrolled infections, pregnancy or lactation were excluded. Clinical symptoms, serum thyroxine, TRAb, thyroid ultrasound and orbital computed tomography formed the basis of the diagnosis. Using Ficoll-Paque density gradient centrifugation, PBMCs were isolated from less than 11 ml of fresh peripheral blood. Trizol reagent was used to extract the total RNA, and its quality was then checked on an Agilent 2100 Bioanalyzer.

For repertoire sequencing, TCR beta CDR3 regions were amplified from RNA transcripts. A first-round RT-PCR used HTBI primers with the Qiagen OneStep RT-PCR kit, followed by a second-round multiplex PCR, size selection and purification. Sequencing of the libraries was carried out on an Illumina HiSeq2000 in paired-end mode with 100 bp reads. The authors' analysis ran thus. SOAPnuke was used to process the reads, throwing out any read that had adapters, had uncalled bases, had a mean Phred below 15, or lacked an exact constant-primer or identifier match. High-quality paired reads were merged with COPE v1.2.5. Unique nucleotide sequences were defined as clonotypes and aligned to IMGT TRB V, D and J references using MiTCR v1.1. Analysis was restricted to V-J combinations with a frequency above 0.0001, which covered 99.2% of repertoires. A TCR clonal expansion and chaos score per V-J combination was defined as the ratio of F50 clonal expansion to chaos observed in the TCRdist matrix. Welch's t-statistics and random forest were used to reduce features to about a dozen V-J combinations, which were fed into a naive Bayes classifier. The Morisita-Horn index was used to measure how similar the thyroid and blood repertoires were. TCRdb reanalyzed the raw reads on its own, using fastp at Q25 for trimming and MiXCR for clone calling, and kept in-frame beta chains. Rows are unified per CDR3 protein, each entry keeping the most common DNA and genes. The V and J calls and clone size come from TCRdb's table, not from the authors' own analysis. This sample comprises more than 300,000 distinct CDR3 sequences, approximately 17% of them detected only once. The leading ten clones occupy 2.4% of the sample.

Sequenced: peripheral blood. This receptor chain uses TRBV30 and TRBJ1-6; the D segment cannot be called with confidence. The TCR sequence derives from an adult woman with stable Graves' hyperthyroidism. DNA sequence: TGTGCCTGGAGTGGGCAGAATAATTCACCCCTCCACTTT. Its protein is CAWSGQNNSPLHF.